These 18 T cell receptor beta chains were sequenced from one sample in a study of blood T cell repertoires in COVID-19. Profiling relied on immunoSEQ multiplex PCR, and the TCRdb table lists in-frame clones only, not all of them. The sample shows around 300,000 clones, just under 90% of them seen only once. Sequencing was performed on PBMCs or T cells enriched from blood (not recorded which). These receptors originate from a woman aged 55-70 years who had recovered from COVID-19.

This clone was observed a single time. This chain uses TRBV3-1 (or the pseudogene TRBV3-2) with TRBJ2-5; possibly TRBD1 for D (6 bases). V lost 4 bases to trimming and J lost 2 bases, with 14 bases between them. Germline CDR1 is LGHDT and CDR2 is YNNKEL (reference sequence). The length of the CDR3 is 15 residues. CDR3: CASSPSWGQQETQYF. The CDR3 nucleotides read TGTGCCAGCAGCCCATCCTGGGGGCAACAAGAGACCCAGTACTTC.

The chain couples TRBV3-1 (or the pseudogene TRBV3-2) to TRBJ1-2; a weak D match, TRBD1 (5 bases). The CDR3 loop spans 15 amino acids. V shed 5 bases and J shed 5 bases, with 18 bases lying between them. From germline, CDR1 is LGHDT and CDR2 YNNKEL (reference sequence). The CDR3 loop is CASSFTLTEKYGYTF. CDR3 bases: TGTGCCAGCAGCTTTACTTTGACAGAAAAATATGGCTACACCTTC.

V gene TRBV12-5 combines with J gene TRBJ2-3; 7 bases map to TRBD1. CDR1 and CDR2 (germline): LGHNT, FRNRAP. This CDR3 is built from 17 residues. V lost 2 bases to trimming and J lost 1 base; unmatched junction nucleotides: 9. The CDR3 loop is CASGLSSGGMRTDTQYF. CDR3 bases: TGTGCTAGTGGTTTGTCCTCAGGGGGAATGCGCACAGATACGCAGTATTTT.

V is TRBV2 and J is TRBJ1-4; D unclear. Trimming left V 5 bases short and J 0 bases short, with 4 bases between. This CDR3 region has 13 residues. Germline values: CDR1 SNHLY, CDR2 FYNNEI. CDR3 sequence reads: CASSRATNEKLFF. The CDR3 coding sequence is TGTGCCAGCAGTAGAGCAACTAATGAAAAACTGTTTTTT.

The gene calls are TRBV29-1 and TRBJ1-1; TRBD1 might be the D (5 bases). Trimming cost V 0 bases and J 7 bases, with 12 bases left between them. Germline values: CDR1 SQVTM, CDR2 ANQGSEA. The CDR3 length is 13 residues. CDR3 residues: CSVEDRGVSEAFF. CDR3 DNA sequence: TGCAGCGTTGAAGACCGGGGGGTGAGTGAAGCTTTCTTT.

The rearrangement joins TRBV15 to TRBJ2-7, with D tentatively TRBD2 (5 bases). V was shortened by 1 base and J by 3 bases, with 13 bases between the two germline ends. CDR1 and CDR2 (germline): LNHNV, YYDKDF (reference sequence). The CDR3 is made up of 15 amino acids. The CDR3 DNA is TGTGCCACCAGCAGAGTCCCAGCCGGGATCTACGAGCAGTACTTC. Protein product: CATSRVPAGIYEQYF.

In this sample, this clone turned up a few times. This sequence joins TRBV7-2 and TRBJ1-2; perhaps TRBD1 as D (5 bases). The V gene lost 5 bases and the J gene lost 6 bases, with 16 bases spanning the gap. The germline V gene has CDR1 SGHTA and CDR2 FQGNSA. CDR3 length equals 14 residues. The CDR3 reads CASSLEMAGDGYTF. The CDR3, as DNA: TGTGCCAGCAGCCTAGAGATGGCGGGGGATGGCTACACCTTC.

A word on this clone: Other DNA sequences within the sample encode an identical CDR3. The chain carries TRBV10-3 and TRBJ2-1, with 10 bases matching TRBD2. The CDR3 totals 14 residues. With 7 bases clipped from V and 8 bases from J, the junction kept 8 bases outside the gene matches. The V gene's germline CDR1 is ENHRY and CDR2 SYGVKD. This CDR3 reads CAINPGTSDDEQFF. CDR3 bases: TGTGCCATCAATCCCGGGACTAGCGATGATGAGCAGTTCTTC.

The chain combines TRBV28 with TRBJ2-7; D is undetermined. The length of the CDR3 is 14 residues. Germline loops: CDR1 MDHEN, CDR2 SYDVKM. The V gene lost 4 bases and the J gene lost 7 bases, with 17 bases spanning the gap. The CDR3 here is CASSSFLESEEQYF. CDR3 coding DNA: TGTGCCAGCAGTTCGTTTCTCGAGAGTGAAGAGCAGTACTTC.

The genes are TRBV5-1 and TRBJ2-1; 10 nucleotides line up with TRBD2. V was clipped by 3 bases and J by 4 bases; unmatched bases: 13. CDR1 and CDR2 (germline): SGHRS, YFSETQ. The CDR3 is made up of 18 amino acids. CDR3: CASSSRSSGSMWYNEQFF. CDR3 bases: TGCGCCAGCAGCTCCCGCTCTAGCGGGAGTATGTGGTACAATGAGCAGTTCTTC. Supplemented by reference TRBV5-1 and TRBJ2-1, the full variable domain reads KAGVTQTPRYLIKTRGQQVTLSCSPISGHRSVSWYQQTPGQGLQFLFEYFSETQRNKGNFPGRFSGRQFSNSRSEMNVSTLELGDSALYLCASSSRSSGSMWYNEQFFGPGTRLTVL.

This rearrangement joins TRBV24-1 to TRBJ1-2; 8 bases agree with TRBD1. Germline V gene sequence: CDR1 KGHDR, CDR2 SFDVKD. The CDR3 runs 13 residues. The V segment lost 5 bases and the J segment 7 bases; nucleotides outside the gene matches: 5. CDR3 in DNA: TGTGCCACCAGTGCAGCAGGGGGCAGTGGCTACACCTTC. Protein: CATSAAGGSGYTF.

The rearrangement links TRBV28 to TRBJ2-7, with D hard to call. The CDR3 is 13 residues long. Trimming stripped 6 bases from V and 5 bases from J, with 14 bases between. Germline V CDR1 and CDR2: MDHEN, SYDVKM. CDR3 sequence reads: CASSPLQSDEQYF. DNA of the CDR3: TGTGCCAGCAGCCCTCTCCAGTCCGACGAGCAGTACTTC.

The V and J genes are TRBV2 and TRBJ2-1; D possibly corresponds to TRBD2 (5 bases). V lost 2 bases and J lost 3, with 11 bases in between. The CDR3 runs 15 residues. The germline V gene has CDR1 SNHLY and CDR2 FYNNEI. As DNA, the CDR3 is TGTGCCAGCAGTGAACAGTGGGGAGTCTACAATGAGCAGTTCTTC. Protein: CASSEQWGVYNEQFF.

The chain carries TRBV6-5 and TRBJ2-7; TRBD2 is a possible D gene (7 bases). V lost 7 bases and J 4 bases, leaving 17 bases between the germline ends. This CDR3 region has 14 residues. Germline values: CDR1 MNHEY, CDR2 SVGAGI. The CDR3 sequence is CASTLGGGVYEQYF. In DNA, the CDR3 is TGTGCCAGCACCCTAGGGGGAGGGGTTTACGAGCAGTACTTC.

This chain joins TRBV18 and TRBJ2-2; 8 positions match TRBD1. From germline, CDR1 is KGHSH and CDR2 LQKENI. The ends lost 4 bases at V and 5 bases at J; junction bases unmatched: 12. The CDR3 covers 17 residues. CDR3 nucleotide sequence: TGTGCCAGCTCACGTGCAGGAGGACAGGGTATAACCGGGGAGCTGTTTTTT. Translating it yields CASSRAGGQGITGELFF.

This chain links TRBV24-1 with TRBJ1-2; 9 positions match TRBD1. Germline V gives CDR1 KGHDR, CDR2 SFDVKD. The CDR3 is made up of 13 amino acids. J gave up 8 bases and V 6 bases, and 6 bases lay outside the gene matches. Written as DNA, the CDR3 is TGTGCCACCAGTCTTACAGGGGGCTGGGGCTACACCTTC. Translating it yields CATSLTGGWGYTF.

The V call is TRBV27, the J call TRBJ2-4, with D possibly matching TRBD2 (6 bases). CDR1 is MNHEY, CDR2 SMNVEV, per germline (reference sequence). Trimming removed 8 bases at V and 6 bases at J, with 20 bases between. The CDR3 sequence is 15 residues long. CDR3 nucleotides: TGTGCCAGCGGGGCAATAGCGGAGATCTTAAACATTCAGTACTTC. It is translated as CASGAIAEILNIQYF.

The chain employs TRBV14 and TRBJ2-3; 7 bases are a match to TRBD1. The CDR3 totals 13 residues. Germline V gives CDR1 SGHDN, CDR2 FVKESK. Trimming removed 7 bases from V and 6 bases from J; junction bases left unmatched: 7. In nucleotides, the CDR3 is TGTGCCAGCATGACAGGGTTGCCTGATACGCAGTATTTT. Protein product: CASMTGLPDTQYF.